The rows below give T cell receptor beta chains drawn from one sample of a study of post-analysis software for immune sequencing data. Via MiXCR, TCRdb re-called the PCR reads, giving one row per CDR3 protein. The table records 820,000 or so distinct CDR3 sequences, 53% of them present only once. Material: blood. The receptors here all came from a girl aged 10 to 17 with multiple sclerosis. CDR3s include the opening cysteine and the closing phenylalanine or tryptophan. The order of the fields is clone size, V gene, J gene, D gene, CDR3 protein, CDR3 DNA. D genes are given only for firm matches. Not every row has a clone size; where given, it reads once, few, many or a size class.

size: few
V: TRBV27
J: TRBJ1-2
D: .
CDR3: CASSSVPGDLQAYGYTF
DNA: TGTGCCAGCAGTTCCGTTCCAGGGGACTTGCAGGCTTATGGCTACACCTTC

size: .
V: TRBV29-1
J: TRBJ1-2
D: TRBD1
CDR3: CSVETGTDYGYTF
DNA: TGCAGCGTTGAGACCGGGACAGATTATGGCTACACCTTC

size: few
V: TRBV24-1
J: TRBJ2-1
D: TRBD2
CDR3: CATSLSGRYNEQFF
DNA: TGTGCCACCAGTCTCAGCGGGAGGTACAATGAGCAGTTCTTC

size: .
V: TRBV29-1
J: TRBJ2-5
D: .
CDR3: CSVERRETQYF
DNA: TGCAGCGTTGAGCGTCGAGAGACCCAGTACTTC

size: .
V: TRBV29-1
J: TRBJ2-7
D: .
CDR3: CSVEDQGDITYEQYF
DNA: TGCAGCGTTGAAGATCAAGGGGACATCACCTACGAGCAGTACTTC

size: few
V: TRBV9
J: TRBJ2-3
D: .
CDR3: CASSETPGSTDTQYF
DNA: TGTGCCAGCAGCGAAACACCGGGAAGCACAGATACGCAGTATTTT

size: .
V: TRBV5-1
J: TRBJ2-3
D: .
CDR3: CASSFGGLDTQYF
DNA: TGCGCCAGCAGCTTTGGAGGTCTAGATACGCAGTATTTT

size: .
V: TRBV20-1
J: TRBJ2-1
D: .
CDR3: CSASLSAGRNNEQFF
DNA: TGCAGTGCTAGTCTCTCAGCTGGGCGCAACAATGAGCAGTTCTTC

size: once
V: TRBV3-1
J: TRBJ2-7
D: TRBD1
CDR3: CASSLATGASYEQYF
DNA: TGTGCCAGCAGCCTTGCGACAGGGGCTTCCTACGAGCAGTACTTC

size: .
V: TRBV7-9
J: TRBJ1-5
D: .
CDR3: CASSSQVGPQPQHF
DNA: TGTGCCAGCAGCTCCCAGGTAGGGCCTCAGCCCCAGCATTTT

size: once
V: TRBV12-3/TRBV12-4
J: TRBJ2-3
D: .
CDR3: CASGEGTADTQYF
DNA: TGTGCCAGCGGGGAAGGTACCGCAGATACGCAGTATTTT

size: .
V: TRBV20-1
J: TRBJ2-3
D: .
CDR3: CSARDRGMDTQYF
DNA: TGCAGTGCTAGGGACAGAGGGATGGATACGCAGTATTTT

size: few
V: TRBV3-1
J: TRBJ2-7
D: .
CDR3: CASSQLRISSDEQYF
DNA: TGTGCCAGCAGCCAACTTCGGATTTCAAGCGACGAGCAGTACTTC

size: .
V: TRBV29-1
J: TRBJ2-1
D: TRBD1
CDR3: CSVAETGGSEQFF
DNA: TGCAGCGTTGCTGAAACAGGGGGCAGTGAGCAGTTCTTC

size: .
V: TRBV20-1
J: TRBJ2-7
D: TRBD2
CDR3: CSASGTSNEQYF
DNA: TGCAGTGCTAGCGGGACTAGCAACGAGCAGTACTTC

size: .
V: TRBV7-3
J: TRBJ2-5
D: TRBD1
CDR3: CASSPSTGVTQYF
DNA: TGTGCCAGCAGCCCCTCGACAGGGGTGACCCAGTACTTC

size: .
V: TRBV29-1
J: TRBJ2-7
D: .
CDR3: CSGGGATYEQYF
DNA: TGCAGCGGAGGGGGGGCCACCTACGAGCAGTACTTC

size: .
V: TRBV5-1
J: TRBJ2-7
D: .
CDR3: CASSLGQTEQYF
DNA: TGCGCCAGCAGCTTGGGGCAGACCGAGCAGTACTTC

size: few
V: TRBV7-3
J: TRBJ2-6
D: .
CDR3: CASSFHKGLGANVLTF
DNA: TGTGCCAGCAGCTTCCATAAGGGGCTTGGGGCCAACGTCCTGACTTTC

size: .
V: TRBV25-1
J: TRBJ2-7
D: .
CDR3: CASSRDTNYEQYF
DNA: TGTGCCAGCAGCAGGGACACCAACTACGAGCAGTACTTC

size: .
V: TRBV12-3/TRBV12-4
J: TRBJ2-5
D: .
CDR3: CASSLGVGPETQYF
DNA: TGTGCCAGCAGTTTGGGCGTGGGGCCAGAGACCCAGTACTTC

size: .
V: TRBV7-2
J: TRBJ1-2
D: TRBD1
CDR3: CASRSGTGLRYGYTF
DNA: TGTGCCAGCAGATCCGGGACAGGTCTTCGCTATGGCTACACCTTC

size: .
V: TRBV29-1
J: TRBJ2-7
D: TRBD1
CDR3: CSVAGTGIYEQYF
DNA: TGCAGCGTTGCCGGGACAGGGATCTACGAGCAGTACTTC

size: .
V: TRBV29-1
J: TRBJ1-2
D: .
CDR3: CSVKGGQGYGYTF
DNA: TGCAGCGTTAAAGGCGGCCAGGGCTATGGCTACACCTTC

size: .
V: TRBV5-1
J: TRBJ2-7
D: TRBD2
CDR3: CASSPTSRTTYEQYF
DNA: TGCGCCAGCAGCCCGACTAGCCGTACGACCTACGAGCAGTACTTC

size: .
V: TRBV7-9
J: TRBJ2-1
D: .
CDR3: CASSGRKEHNEQFF
DNA: TGTGCCAGCAGCGGGCGAAAGGAACACAATGAGCAGTTCTTC

size: few
V: TRBV5-1
J: TRBJ2-5
D: .
CDR3: CASTLEGGETQYF
DNA: TGCGCCAGCACTCTGGAAGGTGGGGAGACCCAGTACTTC

size: .
V: TRBV7-3
J: TRBJ1-1
D: .
CDR3: CASRRNSNTEAFF
DNA: TGTGCCAGCAGGAGGAATTCGAACACTGAAGCTTTCTTT

size: .
V: TRBV10-3
J: TRBJ2-3
D: TRBD1
CDR3: CAISSGTASTDTQYF
DNA: TGTGCCATCAGTTCCGGGACAGCTAGCACAGATACGCAGTATTTT

size: .
V: TRBV5-1
J: TRBJ2-7
D: TRBD2
CDR3: CASSLGGLAGVFEQYF
DNA: TGCGCCAGCAGCCTGGGAGGGCTAGCGGGAGTATTCGAGCAGTACTTC

size: .
V: TRBV5-1
J: TRBJ1-5
D: .
CDR3: CASSPDPGSRLPQHF
DNA: TGCGCCAGCAGCCCCGATCCCGGGAGCCGCTTGCCCCAGCATTTT

size: .
V: TRBV7-3
J: TRBJ2-1
D: .
CDR3: CASSARSGRVNEQFF
DNA: TGTGCCAGCAGCGCCCGGTCCGGTCGGGTCAATGAGCAGTTCTTC

size: few
V: TRBV12-3/TRBV12-4
J: TRBJ2-1
D: .
CDR3: CASRRQGGGYEQFF
DNA: TGTGCCAGCAGAAGACAGGGCGGAGGGTATGAGCAGTTCTTC

size: .
V: TRBV11-1
J: TRBJ2-4
D: TRBD2
CDR3: CASSFGSGDIQYF
DNA: TGTGCCAGCAGCTTCGGTAGCGGGGACATTCAGTACTTC

size: few
V: TRBV4-1
J: TRBJ2-5
D: .
CDR3: CASSPTTATNGREQYF
DNA: TGCGCCAGCAGCCCGACGACAGCGACCAACGGAAGGGAGCAGTACTTC

size: few
V: TRBV29-1
J: TRBJ2-5
D: .
CDR3: CSVERTVPGGTQYF
DNA: TGCAGCGTTGAAAGGACAGTCCCTGGGGGGACCCAGTACTTC

size: .
V: TRBV13
J: TRBJ2-7
D: .
CDR3: CASSLGDRRSSYEQYF
DNA: TGTGCCAGCAGCTTAGGGGACAGACGGAGCTCCTACGAGCAGTACTTC

size: .
V: TRBV29-1
J: TRBJ1-2
D: TRBD1
CDR3: CSVGHSTGTYGYTF
DNA: TGCAGCGTGGGACATTCGACAGGGACCTATGGCTACACCTTC

size: .
V: TRBV7-2
J: TRBJ2-3
D: .
CDR3: CASRPPSTDTQYF
DNA: TGTGCCAGCAGACCTCCGAGCACAGATACGCAGTATTTT

size: .
V: TRBV6-6
J: TRBJ2-7
D: TRBD1
CDR3: CASSYSRDSHTYEQYF
DNA: TGTGCCAGCAGTTACTCAAGGGACAGCCACACCTACGAGCAGTACTTC

size: .
V: TRBV5-7
J: TRBJ1-2
D: TRBD1
CDR3: CASSLFFGGARQGNYGYTF
DNA: TGTGCCAGCAGCCTTTTTTTTGGGGGAGCTCGACAGGGGAACTATGGCTACACCTTC

size: few
V: TRBV7-9
J: TRBJ2-5
D: .
CDR3: CASSLGQSSGTQYF
DNA: TGTGCCAGCAGCTTAGGACAGAGCTCCGGGACCCAGTACTTC

size: few
V: TRBV2
J: TRBJ1-1
D: .
CDR3: CASSLREVSNTEAFF
DNA: TGTGCCAGCAGCCTTCGGGAGGTATCGAACACTGAAGCTTTCTTT

size: few
V: TRBV4-1
J: TRBJ2-7
D: .
CDR3: CASSQRTYSYEQYF
DNA: TGCGCCAGCAGCCAGAGGACCTACTCCTACGAGCAGTACTTC

size: few
V: TRBV29-1
J: TRBJ1-2
D: .
CDR3: CSVVGSLYGYTF
DNA: TGCAGCGTTGTTGGAAGCCTCTATGGCTACACCTTC

size: .
V: TRBV6-5
J: TRBJ1-1
D: .
CDR3: CASSSDWNTEAFF
DNA: TGTGCCAGCAGTTCGGACTGGAACACTGAAGCTTTCTTT

size: few
V: TRBV7-2
J: TRBJ2-5
D: .
CDR3: CASSLLIRRDIPQETQYF
DNA: TGTGCCAGCAGCTTGCTTATACGTCGGGACATACCCCAAGAGACCCAGTACTTC

size: .
V: TRBV7-6
J: TRBJ2-5
D: .
CDR3: CASSLVELSETQYF
DNA: TGTGCCAGCAGCTTAGTAGAGCTCTCAGAGACCCAGTACTTC

size: .
V: TRBV3-1
J: TRBJ2-7
D: .
CDR3: CASGPTYGGVVSEQYF
DNA: TGTGCCAGCGGACCCACGTATGGGGGAGTTGTAAGCGAGCAGTACTTC

size: .
V: TRBV6-6
J: TRBJ1-2
D: .
CDR3: CASSSEGQMGGYTF
DNA: TGTGCCAGCAGTTCGGAGGGTCAAATGGGAGGCTACACCTTC

size: few
V: TRBV20-1
J: TRBJ1-2
D: .
CDR3: CSARTLDTYGYTF
DNA: TGCAGTGCCAGAACCTTGGACACCTATGGCTACACCTTC